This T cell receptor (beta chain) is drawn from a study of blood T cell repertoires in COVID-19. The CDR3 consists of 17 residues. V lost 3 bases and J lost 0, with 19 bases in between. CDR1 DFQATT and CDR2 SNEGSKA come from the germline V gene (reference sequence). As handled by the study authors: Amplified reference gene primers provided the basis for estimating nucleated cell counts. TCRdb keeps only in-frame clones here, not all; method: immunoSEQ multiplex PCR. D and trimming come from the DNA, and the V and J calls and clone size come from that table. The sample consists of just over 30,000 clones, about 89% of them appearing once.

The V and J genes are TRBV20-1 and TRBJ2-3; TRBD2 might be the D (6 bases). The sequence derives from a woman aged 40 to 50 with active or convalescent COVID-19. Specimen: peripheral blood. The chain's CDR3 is CSASVAGTHGSTDTQYF. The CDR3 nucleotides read TGCAGTGCTAGTGTAGCAGGGACTCATGGAAGCACAGATACGCAGTATTTT.